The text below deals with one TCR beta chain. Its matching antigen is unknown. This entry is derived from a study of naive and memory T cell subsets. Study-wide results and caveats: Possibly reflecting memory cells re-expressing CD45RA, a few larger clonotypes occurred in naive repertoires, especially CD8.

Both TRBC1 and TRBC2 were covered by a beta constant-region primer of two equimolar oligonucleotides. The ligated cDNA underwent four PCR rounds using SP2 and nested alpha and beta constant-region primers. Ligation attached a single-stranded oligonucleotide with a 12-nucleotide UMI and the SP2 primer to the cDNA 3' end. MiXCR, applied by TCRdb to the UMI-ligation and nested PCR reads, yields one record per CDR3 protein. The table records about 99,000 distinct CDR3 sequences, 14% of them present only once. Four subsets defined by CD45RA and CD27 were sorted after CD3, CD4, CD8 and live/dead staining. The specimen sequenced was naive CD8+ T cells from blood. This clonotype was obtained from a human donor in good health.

CDR3 in amino acids: CASSFSTSYEQYF. CDR3 in DNA: TGTGCCAGCAGTTTTTCAACTAGCTACGAGCAGTACTTC. The chain uses TRBV12-3 or TRBV12-4 and TRBJ2-7; D is possibly TRBD2 (5 bases). V was clipped by 3 bases and J by 3 bases, with 9 bases between them. The CDR3 is 13 amino acids.